This TCR beta chain was retrieved from a study of OX40 agonist ivuxolimab in advanced cancers. This CDR3 region has 13 residues. The V and J ends lost 3 bases and 7 bases respectively, with 13 bases between them. The germline V gene encodes CDR1 GTSNPN and CDR2 SVGIG (reference sequence). Using immunoSEQ multiplex PCR, the repertoire was profiled, and TCRdb retains in-frame clones only, with some absent. The repertoire consists of just under 75,000 clones, with around 90% occurring once and the leading ten covering 0.44%. The chain links TRBV30 to TRBJ1-3; D is perhaps TRBD1 (5 bases). Sequences were derived from CD4+ or CD8+ T cells sorted from blood, sampled in a trial of the OX40 agonist ivuxolimab. The receptor was derived from an adult with an advanced solid tumor such as melanoma, head and neck, liver or kidney cancer. The CDR3 nucleotides read TGTGCCTGGAGGGGGACCGCCGGTAACACCATATATTTT. Translation: CAWRGTAGNTIYF. Supplemented by reference TRBV30 and TRBJ1-3, the full variable domain reads SQTIHQWPATLVQPVGSPLSLECTVEGTSNPNLYWYRQAAGRGLQLLFYSVGIGQISSEVPQNLSASRPQDRQFILSSKKLLLSDSGFYLCAWRGTAGNTIYFGEGSWLTVV.